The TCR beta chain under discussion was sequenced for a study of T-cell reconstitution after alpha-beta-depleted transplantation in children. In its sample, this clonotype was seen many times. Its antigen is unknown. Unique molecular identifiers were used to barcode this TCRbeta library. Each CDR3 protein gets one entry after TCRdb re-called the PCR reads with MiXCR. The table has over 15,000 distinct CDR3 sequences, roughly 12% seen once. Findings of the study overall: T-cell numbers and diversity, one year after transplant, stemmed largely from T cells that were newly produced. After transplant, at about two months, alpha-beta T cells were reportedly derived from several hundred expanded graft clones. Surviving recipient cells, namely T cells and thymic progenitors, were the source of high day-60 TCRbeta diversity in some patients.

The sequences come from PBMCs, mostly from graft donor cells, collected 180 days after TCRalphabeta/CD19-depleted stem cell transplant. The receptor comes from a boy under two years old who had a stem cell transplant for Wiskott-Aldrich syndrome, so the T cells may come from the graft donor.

CDR3 DNA sequence: TGTGCCAGCAGCTTTCGGACAGGGGAGTTAGGAGGCTACACCTTC. This translates into CASSFRTGELGGYTF. The chain combines TRBV7-9 with TRBJ1-2, with 9 bases identical to TRBD1. Germline CDR1 and CDR2: SEHNR and FQNEAQ (reference sequence). After removal of 3 bases from V and 8 bases from J, the junction contained 10 bases not matched to a gene. The CDR3 totals 15 residues. Complete variable domain (other parts from reference TRBV7-9 and TRBJ1-2): DTGVSQNPRHKITKRGQNVTFRCDPISEHNRLYWYRQTLGQGPEFLTYFQNEAQLEKSRLLSDRFSAERPKGSFSTLEIQRTEQGDSAMYLCASSFRTGELGGYTFGSGTRLTVV.